The next 4 T cell receptor beta chains were all read from a single sample in a study of T cells in Graves' hyperthyroidism and ophthalmopathy. Amplified TCR beta CDR3 regions came from RNA transcripts. The TCR CDR3 first-round RT-PCR relied on the HTBI primer set. TCRdb reanalysed the multiplex PCR reads using MiXCR and keeps one entry per CDR3 protein. The sample records roughly 400,000 distinct CDR3 sequences, around 15% being singletons. The sequenced material came from blood. Source of these receptors: a man in his fifties with Graves' ophthalmopathy.

In this sample, this clonotype turned up many times. In DNA form, the CDR3 reads TGTGCCAACGTGAGATTCAAGGGACAGTGCGAGCAGTACTTC. The encoded protein is CANVRFKGQCEQYF. The rearrangement links TRBV6-1 to TRBJ2-7, with TRBD1 identical over 7 bases. J gave up 6 bases and V 10 bases, and 15 bases lay outside the gene matches. Germline assignment: CDR1 MNHNS and CDR2 SASEGT. This CDR3 region has 14 residues.

This clonotype was picked up many times. The chain couples TRBV19 to TRBJ2-7, with 8 nucleotides matching TRBD1. The J segment lost 5 bases and the V segment lost 4 bases, leaving 7 bases of the junction unmatched. The CDR3 totals 14 residues. Germline V gives CDR1 LNHDA, CDR2 SQIVND (reference sequence). The CDR3 here is CASSKAGGQNEQYF. In DNA form, the CDR3 reads TGTGCCAGTAGTAAGGCAGGGGGCCAGAACGAGCAGTACTTC.

This clonotype has only a few counts. The chain links TRBV24-1 to TRBJ2-3; D remains ambiguous. Germline V CDR1 and CDR2: KGHDR, SFDVKD. V was pared by 3 bases and J by 3 bases, with 18 bases between. The CDR3 covers 17 residues. The CDR3 region is CATSDTRTRSMTDTQYF. CDR3 DNA sequence: TGTGCCACCAGTGATACCAGGACCCGCTCTATGACAGATACGCAGTATTTT.

This clonotype was observed many times. The chain combines TRBV3-1 with TRBJ2-1; the D is unclear. Deletions cut 1 base from V and 7 bases from J, with 5 bases between. The CDR3 runs to 12 residues. CDR1 is LGHDT and CDR2 is YNNKEL in the germline V gene (reference sequence). The CDR3 loop is CASSQAINEQFF. The CDR3 DNA follows: TGTGCCAGCAGCCAAGCTATAAATGAGCAGTTCTTC.